This T cell receptor beta chain was identified during a study of PD-1 blockade in classical Hodgkin lymphoma. The study, taken as a whole, reports: Factors driving the repertoire differences, possibly disease activity or prior therapy, remain undefined.

The CDR3 totals 13 residues. The ends were cut back, 7 bases at V and 3 bases at J, with 11 bases in the middle. In germline, CDR1 is MNHEY, CDR2 SVGAGI. Here immunoSEQ multiplex PCR was the method, and the copy in TCRdb shows in-frame clones only, minus some. This table has tens of thousands of clones, 94% appearing once. In regard to this clone: Its specificity is not known.

Time point of the sample: newly diagnosed, previously untreated cHL patient sample. Comparison PBMCs came from previously untreated, newly diagnosed classical Hodgkin lymphoma patients. Source material: peripheral blood mononuclear cells (PBMCs). This chain links TRBV6-5 with TRBJ2-3; the D gene is possibly TRBD1 (6 bases). The TCR was taken from a human donor with classical Hodgkin lymphoma. CDR3: CASNSGQTDTQYF. The CDR3 region has the DNA TGTGCCAGCAATAGTGGACAGACAGATACGCAGTATTTT.